This T cell receptor beta chain was documented in a study of blood T cell repertoires in COVID-19. Study summary: Acute and convalescent COVID-19 specimens originated in the United States, Italy and Spain. PBMCs, B-cell-depleted T cells, or T cells provided the cDNA or gDNA that made up the material.

The authors' processing: Reference gene primer amplification yielded estimated nucleated cell counts. Data came from immunoSEQ multiplex PCR; TCRdb stores just in-frame clones and leaves some out. The V and J calls and clone size come from that table; D and trimming were worked out from the DNA. The sample carries around 170,000 clones, around 83% recorded once. This CDR3 has 14 residues. Germline CDR1 SGHTA, CDR2 FQGTGA. Trimming took off 2 bases at V and 7 bases at J, with 14 bases between the two ends. V is TRBV7-3 and J is TRBJ1-1; D is undetermined. The receptor was derived from a woman between 40 and 50 years old with acute or convalescent COVID-19. Sequencing was performed on peripheral blood. This chain's CDR3 is CASSLVGERDEAFF. CDR3 nucleotide sequence: TGTGCCAGCAGCTTAGTCGGGGAGAGGGATGAAGCTTTCTTT.